What follows are 8 T cell receptor beta chains derived from one specimen sequenced in a study of blood T cell repertoires in COVID-19. Method: immunoSEQ multiplex PCR; TCRdb's copy keeps in-frame clones and lacks some. Of about 76,000 clones in the sample, approximately 80% were seen once. Sequences were obtained from peripheral blood. The receptors were sampled from a woman in her sixties with acute or convalescent COVID-19.

The V and J genes are TRBV6-5 and TRBJ2-7; 10 positions agree with TRBD1. The CDR3 spans 14 residues. CDR1 is MNHEY and CDR2 is SVGAGI in the germline V gene. Germline trimming cut 8 bases from V and 2 bases from J; bases unmatched to any gene: 6. The CDR3 spells CASARDRGPYEQYV. The CDR3 DNA follows: TGTGCCAGCGCCCGGGACAGGGGACCCTACGAGCAGTACGTC.

A single count supports this clone. The chain combines TRBV7-9 with TRBJ1-3; TRBD1 is a possible D gene (6 bases). Germline CDR1 and CDR2: SEHNR and FQNEAQ (reference sequence). Trimming took off 3 bases at V and 0 bases at J, with 9 bases between the two ends. This CDR3 contains 15 residues. The DNA for the CDR3 is TGTGCCAGCAGCTTCGGACAGAGCTCTGGAAACACCATATATTTT. Translation gives CASSFGQSSGNTIYF.

This clone has ten or more counts. This rearrangement joins TRBV24-1 to TRBJ1-2, with 7 bases aligning to TRBD1. V dropped 6 bases and J dropped 5; count of bases not matched to a gene: 5. This CDR3 comprises 13 residues. The germline gives CDR1 KGHDR, CDR2 SFDVKD. CDR3 region: CATSRDSRYGYTF. The CDR3 coding sequence is TGTGCCACCAGTCGGGACAGCCGTTATGGCTACACCTTC.

This rearrangement joins TRBV29-1 to TRBJ2-2; tentative D call: TRBD1 (5 bases). V lost 5 bases to trimming and J lost 4 bases, with 11 bases between them. This CDR3 has 13 amino acids. Germline V gene data show CDR1 as SQVTM and CDR2 as ANQGSEA. CDR3 amino acids: CSVSARVTGELFF. The CDR3 DNA sequence: TGCAGCGTTTCTGCCAGGGTCACCGGGGAGCTGTTTTTT.

This clone has only a few counts. V is TRBV27 and J is TRBJ2-1; 11 bases fit TRBD2. The CDR3 length is 17 residues. CDR1 is MNHEY, CDR2 SMNVEV, per germline (reference sequence). After removal of 6 bases from V and 2 bases from J, the junction contained 9 bases not matched to a gene. This CDR3 reads CASSHSGGAVPYNEQFF. The CDR3 region has the DNA TGTGCCAGCAGCCATAGCGGGGGGGCCGTCCCCTACAATGAGCAGTTCTTC.

This chain joins TRBV10-3 and TRBJ2-1; D perhaps matches TRBD1 (6 bases). Germline V gene sequence: CDR1 ENHRY, CDR2 SYGVKD. Trimming stripped 4 bases from V and 5 bases from J, with 15 bases between. The CDR3 has 15 amino acids. The DNA of the CDR3 is TGTGCCATCAGTGGTGCAGGGGTCGGGAACAATGAGCAGTTCTTC. Amino acids: CAISGAGVGNNEQFF.

The chain employs TRBV5-6 and TRBJ1-3; no definite D call. The V and J ends lost 2 bases and 0 bases respectively, with 9 bases between them. Germline CDR1 is SGHDT and CDR2 is YYEEEE. The CDR3 runs 15 residues. The chain's CDR3 is CASSLFQYSGNTIYF. CDR3 nucleotide sequence: TGTGCCAGCAGCTTATTTCAGTACTCTGGAAACACCATATATTTT.

The chain is built from TRBV7-2 and TRBJ2-7; TRBD2 matches 9 bases. Trimming took 5 bases from V and 0 from J; bases not matched to a gene: 8. The CDR3 runs 16 residues. Per germline, CDR1 SGHTA and CDR2 FQGNSA. CDR3 protein: CASSKSLAGNSYEQYF. The CDR3 DNA reads TGTGCCAGCAGCAAGAGCCTAGCGGGGAACTCCTACGAGCAGTACTTC.